The clone carrying this T cell receptor (beta chain) was seen a handful of times. Germline lookup yields CDR1 SGHDT and CDR2 YYEEEE. This CDR3 has 12 residues. The V and J ends lost 4 bases and 4 bases respectively, with 6 bases between them. Participants were aged about 18 to 100 years from 20 to 30 US areas. The data are from a study of blood T cell repertoires in COVID-19. On the study more broadly: The samples span acute and convalescent COVID-19 from the United States, Italy and Spain.

Only in-frame clones appear in the TCRdb table, and some are missing; sequencing was by immunoSEQ multiplex PCR. The sample carries approximately 480,000 clones, around 90% recorded once. The genes are TRBV5-6 and TRBJ1-5; D ambiguous. This sequence was found in a woman aged 18-29 years who had recovered from COVID-19. The source material was PBMCs or T cells enriched from blood (not recorded which). CDR3 region: CASSKPNQPQHF. As DNA, the CDR3 is TGTGCCAGCAGCAAGCCGAATCAGCCCCAGCATTTT.